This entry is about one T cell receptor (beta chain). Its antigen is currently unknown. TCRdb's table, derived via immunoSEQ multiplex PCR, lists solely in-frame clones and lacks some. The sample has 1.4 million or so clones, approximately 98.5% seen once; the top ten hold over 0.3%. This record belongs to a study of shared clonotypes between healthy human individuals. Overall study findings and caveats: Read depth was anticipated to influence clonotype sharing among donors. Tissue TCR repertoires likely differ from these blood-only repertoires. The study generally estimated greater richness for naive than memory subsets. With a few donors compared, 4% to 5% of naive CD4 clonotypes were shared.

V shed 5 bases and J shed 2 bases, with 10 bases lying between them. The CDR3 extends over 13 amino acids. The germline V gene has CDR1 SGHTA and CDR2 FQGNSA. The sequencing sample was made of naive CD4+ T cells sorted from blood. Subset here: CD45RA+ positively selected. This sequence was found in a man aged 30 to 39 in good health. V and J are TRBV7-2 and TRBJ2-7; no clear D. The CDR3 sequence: CASSRASTYEQYF. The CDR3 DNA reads TGTGCCAGCAGCCGGGCCTCGACCTACGAGCAGTACTTC.